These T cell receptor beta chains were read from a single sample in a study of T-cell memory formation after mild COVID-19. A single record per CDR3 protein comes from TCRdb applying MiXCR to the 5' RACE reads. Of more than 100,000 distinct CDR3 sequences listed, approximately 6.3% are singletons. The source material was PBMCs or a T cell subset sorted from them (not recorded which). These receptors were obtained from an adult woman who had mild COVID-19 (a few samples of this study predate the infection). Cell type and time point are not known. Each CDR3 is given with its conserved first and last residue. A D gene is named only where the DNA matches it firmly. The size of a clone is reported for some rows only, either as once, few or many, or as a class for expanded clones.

TGTGCCAGTAGTCTTTATAGGGACAGATATAGCAATCAGCCCCAGCATTTT	CASSLYRDRYSNQPQHF	TRBJ1-5	once	TRBD1	TRBV19
TGTGCCAGCAGCTTAAGTCACGCTAGCGGGAGCAAAACCTACGAGCAGTACTTC	CASSLSHASGSKTYEQYF	TRBJ2-7	NA	TRBD2	TRBV7-2
TGTGCCAGCAGCTTAGAGGTCTCGGGTGAAGCTTTCTTT	CASSLEVSGEAFF	TRBJ1-1	many	NA	TRBV7-9
TGTGCCAGCAGCCGCGGGTCGGTCCGGACCTACAATGAGCAGTTCTTC	CASSRGSVRTYNEQFF	TRBJ2-1	NA	NA	TRBV5-6
TGCGCCAGCCTGGTGGGTGGGAGCTCCTACAATGAGCAGTTCTTC	CASLVGGSSYNEQFF	TRBJ2-1	many	NA	TRBV5-1
TGTGCCAGCAGACGGGACAGGGGAGGATCAGATACGCAGTATTTT	CASRRDRGGSDTQYF	TRBJ2-3	many	TRBD1	TRBV12-3/TRBV12-4
TGTGCCAGCAGCCAAGATACGGCTGGTCTCGAGCAGTACTTC	CASSQDTAGLEQYF	TRBJ2-7	few	NA	TRBV14
TGTGCCAGCAGTCGACTGCACGACACCATATATTTT	CASSRLHDTIYF	TRBJ1-3	few	NA	TRBV3-1
TGTGCCAGCACCGGGACAGGGGGGACTGAAGCTTTCTTT	CASTGTGGTEAFF	TRBJ1-1	few	TRBD1	TRBV5-6
TGTGCCAGCAGCTTAGAGGAGGTGGGGGGCGGAGGCTACACCTTC	CASSLEEVGGGGYTF	TRBJ1-2	few	NA	TRBV7-2
TGTGCCAGCAGCCCTGACCTGGGAAAACTGTTTTTT	CASSPDLGKLFF	TRBJ1-4	few	NA	TRBV7-9
TGTGCCAGCAGTTCCCCCCTGGACTTC	CASSSPLDF	TRBJ2-7	NA	NA	TRBV28
TGCGCCAGCAGCCGCGGAGGAGGGGTATACGAGCAGTACTTC	CASSRGGGVYEQYF	TRBJ2-7	many	NA	TRBV4-1
TGTGCCAGCAGCTCACTTTTCCACACGCAGTATTTT	CASSSLFHTQYF	TRBJ2-3	many	NA	TRBV7-2